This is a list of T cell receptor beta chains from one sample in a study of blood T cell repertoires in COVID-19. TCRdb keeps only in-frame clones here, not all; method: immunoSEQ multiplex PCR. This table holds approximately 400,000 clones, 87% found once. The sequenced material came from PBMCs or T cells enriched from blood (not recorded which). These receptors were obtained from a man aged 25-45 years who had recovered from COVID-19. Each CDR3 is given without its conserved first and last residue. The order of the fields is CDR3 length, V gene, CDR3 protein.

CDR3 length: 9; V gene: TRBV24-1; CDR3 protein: ATPAAGQEY
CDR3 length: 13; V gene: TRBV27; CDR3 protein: ASSPDRLKDQPQH
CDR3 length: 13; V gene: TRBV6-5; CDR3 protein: ASSPYRGSGNTIY
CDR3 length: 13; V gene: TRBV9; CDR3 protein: ASSGTSGGAETQY
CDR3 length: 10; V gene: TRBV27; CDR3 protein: ASSLGGGGYT
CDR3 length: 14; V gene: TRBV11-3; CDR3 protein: ASTRSTSGGKDTQY
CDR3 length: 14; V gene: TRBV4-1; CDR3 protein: ASSQVGQGQGGELF
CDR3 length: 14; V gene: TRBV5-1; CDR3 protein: ASSRQGANSGEKLF
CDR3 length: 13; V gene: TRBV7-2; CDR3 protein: ASSPTGMGNQPQH
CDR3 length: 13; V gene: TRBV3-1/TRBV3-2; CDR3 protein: ASSFRPRMNTEAF
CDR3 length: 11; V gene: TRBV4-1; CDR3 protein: ASSLGRSYEQY
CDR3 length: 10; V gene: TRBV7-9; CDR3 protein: ASSLVSGYYT
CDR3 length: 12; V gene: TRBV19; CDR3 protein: ASSGVTTNEKLF
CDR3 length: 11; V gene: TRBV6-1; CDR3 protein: ASSDRGLHEQY
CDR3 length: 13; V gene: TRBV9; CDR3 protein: ASSVGGRGTSEQY
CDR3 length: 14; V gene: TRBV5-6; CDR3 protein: ASSLGDRVLYNEQF
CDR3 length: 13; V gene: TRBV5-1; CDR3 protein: ASSPGGQQQNIQY
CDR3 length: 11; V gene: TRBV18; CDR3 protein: ASSLDRVEKLF
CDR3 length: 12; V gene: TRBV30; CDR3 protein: AWSVQGAGSPLH
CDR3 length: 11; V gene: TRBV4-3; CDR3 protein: ASSPDRGYEQY
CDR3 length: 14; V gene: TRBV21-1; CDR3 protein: ASSTRRGGGNQPQH
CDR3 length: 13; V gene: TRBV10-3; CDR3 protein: AISESGVEYEEQY
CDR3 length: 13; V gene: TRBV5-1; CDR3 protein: ASSPRDSGANVLT
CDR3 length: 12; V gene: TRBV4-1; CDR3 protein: ASSHADRGRFAF
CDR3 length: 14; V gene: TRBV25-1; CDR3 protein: ASRPDRGFVNTEAF
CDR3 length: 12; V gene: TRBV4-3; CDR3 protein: ASSQDRGHNEQF
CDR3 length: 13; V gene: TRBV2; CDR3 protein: ASSEAFQAYNEQF